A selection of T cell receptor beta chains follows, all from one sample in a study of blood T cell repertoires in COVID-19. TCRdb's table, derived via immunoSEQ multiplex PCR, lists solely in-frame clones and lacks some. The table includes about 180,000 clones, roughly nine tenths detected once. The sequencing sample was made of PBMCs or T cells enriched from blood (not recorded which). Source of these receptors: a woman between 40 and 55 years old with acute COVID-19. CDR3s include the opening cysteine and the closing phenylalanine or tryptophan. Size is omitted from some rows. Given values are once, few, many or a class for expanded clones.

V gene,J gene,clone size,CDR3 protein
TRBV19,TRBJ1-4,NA,CASSTEGKLFF
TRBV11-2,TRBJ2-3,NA,CASSLGSLTDTQYF
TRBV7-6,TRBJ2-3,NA,CASSLFGRRPDTQYF
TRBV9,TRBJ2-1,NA,CASSVGLAGGNEQFF
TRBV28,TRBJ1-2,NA,CASSPLLGQGPHYGYTF
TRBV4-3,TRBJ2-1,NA,CASSQDPILAGTVYNEQFF
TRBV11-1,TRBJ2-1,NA,CASSIGTSGVYNEQFF
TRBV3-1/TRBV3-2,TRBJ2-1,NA,CASSQEAKVGLAGPRNEQFF
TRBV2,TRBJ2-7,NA,CASSGTGGYHEQYF
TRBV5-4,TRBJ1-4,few,CASSLAGYAEKLFF
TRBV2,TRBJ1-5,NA,CASSYGQGSQPQHF
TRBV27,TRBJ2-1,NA,CASSQTGQLYYNEQFF
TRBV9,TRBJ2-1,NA,CASSPYLAGHNEQFF
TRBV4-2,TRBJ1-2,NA,CASSRLGQGSGYTF
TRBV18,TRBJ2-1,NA,CASSQGQGVNEQFF
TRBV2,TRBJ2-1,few,CASSGATGTSGGSTYNEQFF
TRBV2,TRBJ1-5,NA,CASSVVSGNQPQHF
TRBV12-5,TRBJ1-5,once,CASGYIGTGGRSQPQHF
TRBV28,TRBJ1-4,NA,CASSASQAGDEKLFF